Included here is one T cell receptor (beta chain) sequence, with context. Its target is not known. V lost 3 bases, J lost 5 bases, and 8 bases stayed unmatched. The germline V gene has CDR1 DFQATT and CDR2 SNEGSKA (reference sequence). CDR3 length: 14 amino acids. Measured with immunoSEQ multiplex PCR; TCRdb has only the in-frame clones, and not every one. The sample has some 290,000 clones, around four fifths seen once. The data stem from a study of Ad26.COV2.S vaccination and SARS-CoV-2 variants. Across the study: Participants got Ad26.COV2.S intramuscularly, once or twice 56 days apart.

Treatment defined: around 19 received Ad26.COV2.S at low or high dose, single or two shots; roughly five received placebo; per-sample allocation not given. Day 63 after the first vaccine or placebo injection was the time point for sampling. Points from the study as a whole: Those who received vaccine or placebo ended up with similar non-spike TCR breadth.

The material was peripheral blood, obtained in a trial of Ad26.COV2.S vaccine versus placebo. The rearrangement joins TRBV20-1 to TRBJ2-5, with 8 bases that match TRBD2. The source of this sequence is a person aged 18-65 years who received the Ad26.COV2.S COVID-19 vaccine or a placebo. CDR3 nucleotides: TGCAGTGCTAGTGGAGCGGGGGAGATGGAGACCCAGTACTTC. Translation gives CSASGAGEMETQYF.